These 21 T cell receptor beta chains came from one sample sequenced in a study of T cells in Graves' hyperthyroidism and ophthalmopathy. Amplified regions were TCR beta CDR3 sequences from RNA transcripts. Carried out on the TCR CDR3, a first-round RT-PCR used the HTBI primer set. TCRdb ran MiXCR on the multiplex PCR reads and lists one entry per CDR3 protein. The data hold 610,000 or so distinct CDR3 sequences, with around 45% observed a single time. What was sequenced was peripheral blood or thyroid tissue (not recorded which). All receptors come from a woman aged 18-29 years with Graves' hyperthyroidism.

This clonotype has at least ten counts. The chain combines TRBV7-9 with TRBJ2-7; 8 positions match TRBD1. Germline V CDR1 and CDR2: SEHNR, FQNEAQ (reference sequence). V shed 5 bases, J shed 3 bases, and the junction held 18 bases outside the gene matches. This CDR3 comprises 18 residues. The CDR3 nucleotides are TGTGCCAGCAGCCCACGGGGAGGACACCAGGGGGCAGGCTACGAGCAGTACTTC. Residues: CASSPRGGHQGAGYEQYF.

At least ten counts were recorded for this clonotype. V and J are TRBV24-1 and TRBJ2-5; 8 bases are shared with TRBD1. Germline V CDR1 and CDR2: KGHDR, SFDVKD. This CDR3 has 15 residues. V was clipped by 4 bases and J by 4 bases; unmatched bases: 7. The CDR3, as DNA: TGTGCCACCAGTGAAAACGGACAGGGCCGAGAGACCCAGTACTTC. Its translation is CATSENGQGRETQYF.

This clonotype was seen only a few times. The chain employs TRBV9 and TRBJ2-2, with D possibly being TRBD1 (5 bases). V lost 3 bases and J 8 bases, leaving 14 bases between the germline ends. CDR1 is SGDLS and CDR2 is YYNGEE in the germline V gene. CDR3 length: 14 residues. CDR3 sequence: CASSGRGSAGELFF. The CDR3, as DNA: TGTGCCAGCAGCGGTAGGGGCTCCGCAGGGGAGCTGTTTTTT.

The V and J genes are TRBV24-1 and TRBJ2-3; TRBD2 aligns across 8 bases. The CDR3 covers 16 residues. V dropped 5 bases and J dropped 3; count of bases not matched to a gene: 9. Germline V gene sequence: CDR1 KGHDR, CDR2 SFDVKD. The CDR3 spells CATSGVREGTTDTQYF. Written as DNA, the CDR3 is TGTGCCACCAGTGGGGTCCGGGAGGGAACTACAGATACGCAGTATTTT.

This clonotype was seen a few times. This chain uses TRBV5-1 with TRBJ2-5, with 7 positions matching TRBD1. Germline assignment: CDR1 SGHRS and CDR2 YFSETQ. The CDR3 sequence is 13 residues long. With 3 bases clipped from V and 4 bases from J, the junction kept 3 bases outside the gene matches. The CDR3 DNA reads TGCGCCAGCAGCTCAGGACAGGCAGAGACCCAGTACTTC. Its translation is CASSSGQAETQYF. Complete variable domain (other parts from reference TRBV5-1 and TRBJ2-5): KAGVTQTPRYLIKTRGQQVTLSCSPISGHRSVSWYQQTPGQGLQFLFEYFSETQRNKGNFPGRFSGRQFSNSRSEMNVSTLELGDSALYLCASSSGQAETQYFGPGTRLLVL.

This clonotype was detected ten times or more. The chain combines TRBV6-2 or TRBV6-3 with TRBJ1-5; weak D call: TRBD1 (5 bases). The CDR3 loop spans 14 amino acids. V was shortened by 2 bases and J by 6 bases, with 11 bases between the two germline ends. Per the germline V gene, CDR1 is MNHEY and CDR2 is SVGEGT. CDR3 amino acids: CASSYRGERQPQHF. CDR3 sequence (DNA): TGTGCCAGCAGTTACAGGGGAGAGCGTCAGCCCCAGCATTTT.

The V gene is TRBV7-9, the J gene TRBJ2-7, with 9 nucleotides matching TRBD1. Trimming cost V 5 bases and J 6 bases; bases outside gene matches: 11. The germline V gene encodes CDR1 SEHNR and CDR2 FQNEAQ (reference sequence). CDR3 size: 15 residues. CDR3 in amino acids: CASSQAPGQGREQYF. The CDR3 region has the DNA TGTGCCAGCAGCCAAGCCCCGGGACAGGGCCGCGAGCAGTACTTC.

This clonotype was found many times. The chain uses TRBV7-9 and TRBJ2-2; 11 bases are a match to TRBD2. Germline trimming cut 5 bases from V and 1 base from J; bases unmatched to any gene: 6. CDR1 and CDR2 from the germline V gene are SEHNR and FQNEAQ (reference sequence). CDR3 size: 17 residues. The CDR3 coding sequence is TGTGCCAGCAGCCTACCGACTAGCGGGGTGAACACCGGGGAGCTGTTTTTT. It codes for CASSLPTSGVNTGELFF.

The gene calls are TRBV2 and TRBJ2-1; D is uncertain. CDR1 and CDR2 from the germline V gene are SNHLY and FYNNEI. This CDR3 contains 15 residues. Trimming stripped 5 bases from V and 2 bases from J, with 13 bases between. The CDR3 loop is CASSYSTRTYNEQFF. Written as DNA, the CDR3 is TGTGCCAGCAGTTACTCCACCAGGACCTACAATGAGCAGTTCTTC.

The chain uses TRBV10-3 and TRBJ1-2; possible D gene TRBD1, 5 bases. The CDR3 length is 13 residues. In germline, CDR1 is ENHRY, CDR2 SYGVKD. Deletions cut 2 bases from V and 8 bases from J, with 12 bases between. The CDR3, as DNA: TGTGCCATCAGTGAGCCGGGGCCTTTGGGCTACACCTTC. Residues: CAISEPGPLGYTF.

This clonotype appeared a single time. A read error may be the cause here, since a much bigger clone is one base away. CDR3 sequence reads: CASSLARAQETQYF. The CDR3 DNA sequence: TGCGCCAGCAGCTTGGCCCGGGCTCAAGAGACCCAGTACTTC. The chain links TRBV5-1 to TRBJ2-5; D not certain. Germline V CDR1 and CDR2: SGHRS, YFSETQ. The CDR3 is made up of 14 amino acids. V was trimmed by 0 bases and J by 2 bases, leaving 8 bases between them.

This clonotype came up once. V is TRBV2 and J is TRBJ2-5; 13 bases are a match to TRBD2. The V gene end was trimmed by 4 bases and the J gene end by 5 bases; junction bases not matched to a gene: 7. This CDR3 comprises 16 residues. Germline CDR1 is SNHLY and CDR2 is FYNNEI. The CDR3 region is CASSVELAGGRETQYF. CDR3 bases: TGTGCCAGCAGTGTCGAACTAGCGGGAGGGCGCGAGACCCAGTACTTC.

The chain uses TRBV5-1 and TRBJ2-7; perhaps D is TRBD1 or TRBD2 (5 bases each). The J call is doubtful: the DNA matches TRBJ2-1 better. The CDR3 runs 15 residues. The germline gives CDR1 SGHRS, CDR2 YFSETQ. CDR3 in amino acids: CASSVRVGTSNEQFF. For the CDR3, the DNA is TGCGCCAGCAGCGTGAGGGTAGGGACCTCCAATGAGCAGTTCTTC.

This clonotype was seen once. The chain recombines TRBV7-2 with TRBJ2-7; unclear D gene. This CDR3 contains 10 residues. CDR1 and CDR2 from the germline V gene are SGHTA and FQGNSA. CDR3: CARSFYEQYF. CDR3 DNA sequence: TGTGCTAGATCCTTTTACGAGCAGTACTTC.

The V gene is TRBV18, the J gene TRBJ2-7; 11 nucleotides agree with TRBD1. CDR3 size: 15 residues. Unmatched junction bases numbered 4, after V lost 2 bases and J lost 4 bases. The germline CDR1 and CDR2 sequences are KGHSH and LQKENI. CDR3 region: CASSPSGTGGYEQYF. In DNA, the CDR3 is TGTGCCAGCTCACCATCTGGGACAGGGGGATACGAGCAGTACTTC. The full variable domain, completed using reference TRBV18 and TRBJ2-7, is NAGVMQNPRHLVRRRGQEARLRCSPMKGHSHVYWYRQLPEEGLKFMVYLQKENIIDESGMPKERFSAEFPKEGPSILRIQQVVRGDSAAYFCASSPSGTGGYEQYFGPGTRLTVT.

The CDR3 DNA reads TGTGCCAGCAGCCCCCACCCGGGCCGACTTAGCACAGATACGCAGTATTTT. Translation: CASSPHPGRLSTDTQYF. The V and J genes are TRBV7-6 and TRBJ2-3; D is undetermined. Germline CDR1 is SGHVS and CDR2 is FNYEAQ. Trimming cost V 5 bases and J 0 bases, with 18 bases left between them. This CDR3 region has 17 residues.

This clonotype has only a few counts. The gene calls are TRBV10-3 and TRBJ2-4, with 11 positions matching TRBD2. Per the germline V gene, CDR1 is ENHRY and CDR2 is SYGVKD. J was trimmed by 6 bases and V by 2 bases; bases with no gene match: 9. This CDR3 has 17 residues. Written as DNA, the CDR3 is TGTGCCATCAGTGAGGCCTCGGGACTAGCGGAGGCAAACATTCAGTACTTC. This gives the protein CAISEASGLAEANIQYF.

This clonotype has at least ten counts. The J gene is TRBJ2-6, the V gene TRBV4-1; D is ambiguous. The CDR3 is 19 residues long. V lost 1 base and J lost 0, with 16 bases in between. Per the germline V gene, CDR1 is MGHRA and CDR2 is YSYEKL. This chain's CDR3 is CASSQGSTRPYSGANVLTF. As DNA, the CDR3 is TGCGCCAGCAGCCAAGGCTCCACCAGGCCCTACTCTGGGGCCAACGTCCTGACTTTC.

Many counts were recorded for this clonotype. This chain links TRBV7-9 with TRBJ2-7; D call uncertain. The ends were cut back, 7 bases at V and 3 bases at J, with 10 bases in the middle. Germline values: CDR1 SEHNR, CDR2 FQNEAQ (reference sequence). The CDR3 is 12 amino acids. Here the CDR3 DNA reads TGTGCCAGCACCCTACGAGGCTACGAGCAGTACTTC. This encodes CASTLRGYEQYF.

For this clonotype: The junction and the germline gene differ at one end; a read error may be behind it. This chain connects TRBV20-1 to TRBJ2-1; D unresolved. The V gene's germline CDR1 is DFQATT and CDR2 SNEGSKA (reference sequence). The CDR3 contains 14 residues. The CDR3 DNA follows: TGCGGTGCTAGGCCCATGGTGGCGTACAATGAGCAGTTCTTC. It specifies CGARPMVAYNEQFF.

Ten or more counts support this clonotype. The gene calls are TRBV12-3 or TRBV12-4 and TRBJ1-5; perhaps TRBD1 as D (5 bases). V lost 5 bases to trimming and J lost 1 base, with 12 bases between them. CDR3 length equals 15 residues. CDR3 nucleotide sequence: TGTGCCAGCAGTGCGGGACCAAGGAGCAATCAGCCCCAGCATTTT. It encodes CASSAGPRSNQPQHF.